The rows below give T cell receptor beta chains drawn from one sample of a study of T cell repertoires in cytomegalovirus infection. TCRdb reprocessed the reads with MiXCR, giving one entry per CDR3 protein. The sample contains about 98,000 distinct CDR3 sequences, approximately 15% of which appear only once. Sequenced sample: PBMCs. The receptor source for this set is a human donor in good health (CMV status not recorded). Some clones in this sample may be carry-over from other donors' samples. Each CDR3 is given with its conserved first and last residue. The D gene is left open where the match is weak. Clone sizes are given selectively: once, few, many, or a class where the clone is expanded.

J | V | size | D | DNA | CDR3
TRBJ1-5 | TRBV12-3/TRBV12-4 | . | TRBD1 | TGTGCCAGCAGTCAGGGGGTCGGAAGCAATCAGCCCCAGCATTTT | CASSQGVGSNQPQHF
TRBJ1-1 | TRBV12-3/TRBV12-4 | few | . | TGTGCCAGCAGCCTCAGGGAGAAGACTGAAGCTTTCTTT | CASSLREKTEAFF
TRBJ2-5 | TRBV20-1 | few | TRBD1 | TGCAGTGCTCCGGCTCTTCAGGGGGAGGAGACCCAGTACTTC | CSAPALQGEETQYF
TRBJ1-1 | TRBV19 | . | . | TGTGCCAGTAGTATCCTGGGGTCTGGCACTGAAGCTTTCTTT | CASSILGSGTEAFF
TRBJ1-1 | TRBV5-1 | . | . | TGCGCCAGCAGCCAGGGGCCCAATGAAGCTTTCTTT | CASSQGPNEAFF
TRBJ2-3 | TRBV28 | . | . | TGTGCCAGCAGTTTTAGGCGGGGCGGAGATACGCAGTATTTT | CASSFRRGGDTQYF
TRBJ2-2 | TRBV7-8 | many | TRBD1 | TGTGCCAGCAGCTTGATGACAGGGGGGAACACCGGGGAGCTGTTTTTT | CASSLMTGGNTGELFF
TRBJ1-2 | TRBV28 | . | TRBD1 | TGTGCCAGCAGTTCAGGGACAGGGGGCGCGAGCGGCTACACCTTC | CASSSGTGGASGYTF
TRBJ2-3 | TRBV7-2 | many | . | TGTGCCAGCAGCTTCCCGGGGGCTAGCGGAAACACAGATACGCAGTATTTT | CASSFPGASGNTDTQYF
TRBJ1-1 | TRBV7-2 | . | . | TGTGCCAGCAGCTTAAGGGGACAAAGGAACACTGAAGCTTTCTTT | CASSLRGQRNTEAFF
TRBJ1-6 | TRBV7-2 | many | . | TGTGCCAGCAGCCCATCCACCGGCGGTTATTCACCCCTCCACTTT | CASSPSTGGYSPLHF
TRBJ2-1 | TRBV24-1 | . | . | TGTGCCACCAGTGATACTAGGTTTGCGCAGTTCTTC | CATSDTRFAQFF
TRBJ2-3 | TRBV24-1 | many | . | TGTGCCACCAGTGCAGCGGTCACAGATACGCAGTATTTT | CATSAAVTDTQYF
TRBJ1-2 | TRBV12-3/TRBV12-4 | many | TRBD1 | TGTGCCAGCAGTTCCCGACAGGGGAACTATGGCTACACCTTC | CASSSRQGNYGYTF
TRBJ2-5 | TRBV2 | many | . | TGTGCCAGCAGTGTAGGGCACCAAGAGACCCAGTACTTC | CASSVGHQETQYF
TRBJ1-1 | TRBV5-1 | few | TRBD1 | TGCGCCAGCAGCTTTATGGGACAGGGCTTAACCACTGAAGCTTTCTTT | CASSFMGQGLTTEAFF
TRBJ2-1 | TRBV7-2 | few | TRBD2 | TGTGCCAGCAGCCTGAAGGGACTAGCGTTCTGGTTCTTC | CASSLKGLAFWFF
TRBJ2-1 | TRBV7-2 | few | TRBD2 | TGTGCCAGCAGCTTAGAGGGGACTAGCGGGGTCGAGCAGTTCTTC | CASSLEGTSGVEQFF
TRBJ2-5 | TRBV20-1 | few | . | TGCAGTGCTAGTAAGGCCAGCGGTGATAAAGAGACCCAGTACTTC | CSASKASGDKETQYF
TRBJ2-7 | TRBV12-3/TRBV12-4 | many | TRBD1 | TGTGCCAGCAGTTTAGCAACGCTCGGCGGGACAGGTATTTACGAGCAGTACTTC | CASSLATLGGTGIYEQYF
TRBJ2-5 | TRBV9 | . | TRBD2 | TGTGCCAGCAGCGCCCGAGGGCCTAGCGGGGGAGAGACCCAGTACTTC | CASSARGPSGGETQYF
TRBJ1-6 | TRBV5-6 | few | . | TGTGCCAGCAGCTTGGGACCGGGATATAATTCACCCCTCCACTTT | CASSLGPGYNSPLHF
TRBJ1-6 | TRBV5-5 | many | TRBD1 | TGTGCCAGCAGCTTGGGGGCAGGGGGAAATTCACCCCTCCACTTT | CASSLGAGGNSPLHF
TRBJ1-2 | TRBV18 | few | . | TGTGCCAGCTCACCGGAAGGGGTCCGCTATGGCTACACCTTC | CASSPEGVRYGYTF
TRBJ2-7 | TRBV7-8 | many | . | TGTGCCAGCAGCCCCCGTCCGAGCCCGGGCGGCTACGAGCAGTACTTC | CASSPRPSPGGYEQYF
TRBJ1-1 | TRBV4-2 | . | . | TGTGCCAGCAGCCAAGACGCCTGGAACACTGAAGCTTTCTTT | CASSQDAWNTEAFF
TRBJ1-1 | TRBV7-6 | many | . | TGTGCCAGCAGCCACCCCTCAACTCAAGCTTTCTTT | CASSHPSTQAFF
TRBJ2-5 | TRBV29-1 | . | . | TGCAGCGTTGATCAGAGGGGCTTAGAGACCCAGTACTTC | CSVDQRGLETQYF
TRBJ1-2 | TRBV20-1 | . | TRBD1 | TGCAGTGCTTCCGGGACAGGGTCCCAGCAGGGTGGCTACACCTTC | CSASGTGSQQGGYTF
TRBJ2-7 | TRBV12-3/TRBV12-4 | . | . | TGTGCCAGCAGTCTCCTTAGGGGCTCCTATCCCTACGAGCAGTACTTC | CASSLLRGSYPYEQYF
TRBJ2-6 | TRBV20-1 | . | . | TGCAGTGCTAGAGATTGGGGGGTAGGGGCCAACGTCCTGACTTTC | CSARDWGVGANVLTF
TRBJ1-2 | TRBV7-2 | many | . | TGTGCCAGCAGCCTTCGGACTGGGGGAGGAAGAAATGGCTACACCTTC | CASSLRTGGGRNGYTF